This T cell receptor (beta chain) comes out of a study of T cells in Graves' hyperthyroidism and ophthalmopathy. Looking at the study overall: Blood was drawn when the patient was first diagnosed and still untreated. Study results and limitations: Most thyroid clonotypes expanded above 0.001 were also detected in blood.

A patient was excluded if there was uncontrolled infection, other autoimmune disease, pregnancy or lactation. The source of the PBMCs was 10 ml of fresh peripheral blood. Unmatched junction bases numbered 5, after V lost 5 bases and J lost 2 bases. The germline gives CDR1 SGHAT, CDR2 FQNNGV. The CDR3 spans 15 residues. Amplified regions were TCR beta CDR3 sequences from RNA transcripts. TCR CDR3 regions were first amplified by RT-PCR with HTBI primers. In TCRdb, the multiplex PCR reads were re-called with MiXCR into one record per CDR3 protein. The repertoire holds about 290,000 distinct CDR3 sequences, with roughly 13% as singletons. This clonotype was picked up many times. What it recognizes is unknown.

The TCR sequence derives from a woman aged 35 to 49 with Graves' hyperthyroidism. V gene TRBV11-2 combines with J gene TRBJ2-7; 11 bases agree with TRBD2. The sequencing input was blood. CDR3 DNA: TGTGCCAGCAGCAAGGGACTAGCGGCTCCCTACGAGCAGTACTTC. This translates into CASSKGLAAPYEQYF.